One and the same sample provided the 5 T cell receptor beta chains below, sequenced in a study of human T cells and chemical hapten exposure (dated by TCRdb to about 2021). Reading the label with the study, this specimen's time point is: patch test 1, 2 weeks after DPC sensitization. The sample's treatment or condition label, decoded: therapeutic diphenylcyclopropenone sensitization with weekly scalp DPC. Library generation was performed with RACE. Instrument on record: NextSeq 500. TCRdb cleaned the public reads at Q25 with fastp, built clones with MiXCR and kept in-frame beta chains. Every CDR3 protein is listed once, alongside the most common genes and DNA of its rows. The sample table records 340,000 or so distinct CDR3 sequences; approximately 6.3% of these occur just once. Around 8.2% of the sample comes from the top ten. This sample comprised whole blood, obtained in connection with sensitization to the hapten diphenylcyclopropenone (DPC). These receptors were obtained from a woman aged 18-29 years with alopecia areata. Some clones in this sample may be carry-over from other donors' samples.

In its sample, this clonotype was seen many times. The chain recombines TRBV20-1 with TRBJ2-7; TRBD2 agrees at 9 bases. V lost 5 bases, J lost 2 bases, and 4 bases stayed unmatched. CDR1 is DFQATT, CDR2 SNEGSKA, per germline (reference sequence). The CDR3 spans 13 residues. The DNA for the CDR3 is TGCAGTGCTGCTAGCGGGGAGACCTACGAGCAGTACTTC. Amino acid sequence: CSAASGETYEQYF.

This chain links TRBV6-5 with TRBJ2-7, with 12 bases that match TRBD1. Germline V lookup: CDR1 MNHEY, CDR2 SVGAGI. V lost 5 bases to trimming and J lost 0 bases; unmatched junction nucleotides: 5. The CDR3 has 16 amino acids. In DNA, the CDR3 is TGTGCCAGCAGTCGGGACAGGGGGCCCTCCTCCTACGAGCAGTACTTC. It codes for CASSRDRGPSSYEQYF.

This clonotype has ten or more counts. The V call is TRBV4-2, the J call TRBJ2-3, with D hard to call. CDR1 and CDR2 from the germline V gene are LGHNA and YNFKEQ. V shed 1 base and J shed 4 bases, with 12 bases lying between them. This CDR3 has 15 residues. CDR3 in amino acids: CASSQAQAGPDTQYF. CDR3 sequence (DNA): TGTGCCAGCAGCCAAGCTCAGGCCGGCCCAGATACGCAGTATTTT.

This clonotype has just a few counts. The CDR3 DNA is TGCAGTGCGCCGTCCCCTGGCAATCCGAGCGGCTACACCTTC. Its protein is CSAPSPGNPSGYTF. The V gene is TRBV20-1, the J gene TRBJ1-2; D unresolved. V lost 6 bases, J lost 8 bases, and 22 bases lay in between. This CDR3 is 14 amino acids long. From germline, CDR1 is DFQATT and CDR2 SNEGSKA (reference sequence).

The table lists this clonotype with a few counts. The genes are TRBV28 and TRBJ1-5, with D uncertain. The germline gives CDR1 MDHEN, CDR2 SYDVKM. Trimming pared 3 bases from V and 3 bases from J, leaving 9 bases between. CDR3 length equals 14 residues. CDR3 residues: CASSFVSYNQPQHF. In DNA form, the CDR3 reads TGTGCCAGCAGTTTTGTCTCCTACAATCAGCCCCAGCATTTT.